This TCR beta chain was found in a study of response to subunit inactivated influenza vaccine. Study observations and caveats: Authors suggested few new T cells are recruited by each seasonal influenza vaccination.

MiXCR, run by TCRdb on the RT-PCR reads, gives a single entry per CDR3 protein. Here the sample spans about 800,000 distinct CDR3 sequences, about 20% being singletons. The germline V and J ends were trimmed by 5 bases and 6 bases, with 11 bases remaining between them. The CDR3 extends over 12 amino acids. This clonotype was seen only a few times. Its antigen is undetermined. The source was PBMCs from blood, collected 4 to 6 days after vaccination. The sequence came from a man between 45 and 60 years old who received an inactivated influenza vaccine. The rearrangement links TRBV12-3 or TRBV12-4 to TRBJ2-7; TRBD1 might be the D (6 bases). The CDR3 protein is CASSRQVLEQYF. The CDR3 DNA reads TGTGCCAGCAGTCGACAGGTTCTCGAGCAGTACTTC.